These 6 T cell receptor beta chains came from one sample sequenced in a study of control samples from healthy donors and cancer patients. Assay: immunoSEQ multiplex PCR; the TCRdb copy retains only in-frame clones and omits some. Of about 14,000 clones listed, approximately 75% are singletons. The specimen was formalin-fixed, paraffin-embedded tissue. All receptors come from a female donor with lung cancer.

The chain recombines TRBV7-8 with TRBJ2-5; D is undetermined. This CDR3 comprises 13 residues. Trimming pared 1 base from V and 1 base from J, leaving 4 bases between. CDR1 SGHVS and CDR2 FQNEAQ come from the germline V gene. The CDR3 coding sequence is TGTGCCAGCAGCTTAGGCAGCCAAGAGACCCAGTACTTC. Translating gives CASSLGSQETQYF.

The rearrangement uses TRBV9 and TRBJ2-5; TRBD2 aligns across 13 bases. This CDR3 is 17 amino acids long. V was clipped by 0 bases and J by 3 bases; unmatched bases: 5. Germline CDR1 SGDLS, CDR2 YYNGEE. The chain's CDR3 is CASSVAPGTSGEETQYF. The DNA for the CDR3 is TGTGCCAGCAGCGTAGCCCCCGGGACTAGCGGGGAAGAGACCCAGTACTTC.

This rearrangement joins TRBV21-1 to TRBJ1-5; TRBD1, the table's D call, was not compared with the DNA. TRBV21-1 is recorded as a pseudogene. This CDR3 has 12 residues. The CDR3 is CASRQVNQPQHF. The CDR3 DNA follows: TGTGCCAGCAGACAGGTCAATCAGCCCCAGCATTTT.

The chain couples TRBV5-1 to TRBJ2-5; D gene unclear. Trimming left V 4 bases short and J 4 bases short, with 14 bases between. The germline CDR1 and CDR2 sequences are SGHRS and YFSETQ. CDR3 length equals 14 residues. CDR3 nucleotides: TGCGCCAGCAGCAGCTTAAGCGCCACAGAGACCCAGTACTTC. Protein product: CASSSLSATETQYF.

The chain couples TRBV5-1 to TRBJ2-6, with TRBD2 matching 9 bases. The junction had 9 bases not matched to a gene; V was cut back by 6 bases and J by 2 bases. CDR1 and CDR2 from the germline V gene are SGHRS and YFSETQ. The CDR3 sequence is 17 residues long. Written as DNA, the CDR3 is TGCGCCAGCAATAGCGGGAGTAAATTCGCTGGGGCCAACGTCCTGACTTTC. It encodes CASNSGSKFAGANVLTF.

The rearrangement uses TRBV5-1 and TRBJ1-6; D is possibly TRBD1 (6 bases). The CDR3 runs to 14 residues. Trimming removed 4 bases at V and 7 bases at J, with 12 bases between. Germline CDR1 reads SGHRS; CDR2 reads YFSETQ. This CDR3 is CASSRGNANSPLHF. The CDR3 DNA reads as TGCGCCAGCAGCAGGGGGAATGCGAATTCACCCCTCCACTTT. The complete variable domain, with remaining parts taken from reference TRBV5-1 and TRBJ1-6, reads KAGVTQTPRYLIKTRGQQVTLSCSPISGHRSVSWYQQTPGQGLQFLFEYFSETQRNKGNFPGRFSGRQFSNSRSEMNVSTLELGDSALYLCASSRGNANSPLHFGNGTRLTVT.